The 17 T cell receptor beta chains below come from one sample, sequenced in a study of cytomegalovirus exposure and HLA in healthy donors. The PCR was carried out with 60 Vbeta primers and 13 Jbeta primers. The repertoire was sequenced with immunoSEQ multiplex PCR; TCRdb's copy has only in-frame clones and lacks some. The repertoire holds roughly 110,000 clones, with roughly 82% as singletons. The sequenced sample was PBMCs. The receptors were gathered from a man aged 25 to 40 in good health and CMV-seropositive.

The V call is TRBV5-1, the J call TRBJ2-1; 13 bases match TRBD2. Trimming took 4 bases from V and 6 from J; bases not matched to a gene: 13. CDR1 is SGHRS and CDR2 is YFSETQ in the germline V gene. This CDR3 contains 18 residues. CDR3 DNA sequence: TGCGCCAGCAGCCCGAGCCGAACTAGCGGGGGGGTCGTCAATGAGCAGTTCTTC. The encoded protein is CASSPSRTSGGVVNEQFF.

The rearrangement joins TRBV5-1 to TRBJ2-3, with 9 bases identical to TRBD1. V lost 1 base to trimming and J lost 3 bases; unmatched junction nucleotides: 9. The germline CDR1 and CDR2 sequences are SGHRS and YFSETQ. The CDR3 runs to 17 residues. The CDR3 sequence: CASSLSTGTGLTDTQYF. The CDR3 coding sequence is TGCGCCAGCAGCTTGTCGACCGGGACAGGGTTAACAGATACGCAGTATTTT.

The J gene is TRBJ1-5, the V gene TRBV6-1; no definite D call. V dropped 6 bases and J dropped 1 base, with 7 bases sitting between them. The CDR3 consists of 13 residues. The germline V gene encodes CDR1 MNHNS and CDR2 SASEGT. The CDR3 nucleotides are TGTGCCAGCAGCTATCTGAGCAATCAGCCCCAGCATTTT. This translates into CASSYLSNQPQHF.

The chain couples TRBV9 to TRBJ1-2; TRBD1 agrees at 7 bases. V lost 3 bases, J lost 2 bases, and 10 bases stayed unmatched. The CDR3 runs 16 residues. From germline, CDR1 is SGDLS and CDR2 YYNGEE. DNA of the CDR3: TGTGCCAGCAGCGGGATTCCAGACAGGGTGAACTATGGCTACACCTTC. This encodes CASSGIPDRVNYGYTF.

The chain combines TRBV27 with TRBJ1-5; D gene ambiguous. CDR1 and CDR2 from the germline V gene are MNHEY and SMNVEV (reference sequence). Trimming left V 3 bases short and J 6 bases short, with 6 bases between. The CDR3 covers 12 residues. In nucleotides, the CDR3 is TGTGCCAGCAGTTTTCGGGGTCAGCCCCAGCATTTT. It specifies CASSFRGQPQHF.

This chain uses TRBV9 with TRBJ1-1; D not resolved. Germline values: CDR1 SGDLS, CDR2 YYNGEE. V was clipped by 4 bases and J by 0 bases, with 13 bases between them. CDR3 size: 15 residues. The CDR3 here is CASSSLPPVNTEAFF. The CDR3 DNA reads TGTGCCAGCAGCTCTCTCCCCCCAGTGAACACTGAAGCTTTCTTT.

This chain links TRBV19 with TRBJ2-7, with 7 positions matching TRBD1. Germline assignment: CDR1 LNHDA and CDR2 SQIVND (reference sequence). V lost 3 bases, J lost 3 bases, and 5 bases stayed unmatched. The CDR3 runs to 14 residues. The CDR3, as DNA: TGTGCCAGTAGTATTGGGGCAGGGGGCTACGAGCAGTACTTC. Translating it yields CASSIGAGGYEQYF.

The chain has TRBV7-6 and TRBJ2-2, with 15 bases aligning to TRBD2. V dropped 4 bases and J dropped 6; count of bases not matched to a gene: 12. CDR3 size: 19 residues. CDR1 SGHVS and CDR2 FNYEAQ come from the germline V gene. CDR3 sequence (DNA): TGTGCCAGCAGCTCTAGGACTAGCGGGGGGGCCAGTATTTCCGGGGAGCTGTTTTTT. Its translation is CASSSRTSGGASISGELFF.

Regarding this clone: Other DNA sequences of this sample code for an identical CDR3. The chain recombines TRBV5-1 with TRBJ2-5, with 14 bases aligning to TRBD2. The CDR3 runs 17 residues. Trimming removed 3 bases from V and 1 base from J; junction bases left unmatched: 5. CDR1 and CDR2 from the germline V gene are SGHRS and YFSETQ. The CDR3 loop is CASSSGLAGGPQETQYF. DNA for the CDR3: TGCGCCAGCAGCTCCGGACTAGCGGGGGGCCCCCAAGAGACCCAGTACTTC. Full variable domain (remainder filled in from reference TRBV5-1 and TRBJ2-5): KAGVTQTPRYLIKTRGQQVTLSCSPISGHRSVSWYQQTPGQGLQFLFEYFSETQRNKGNFPGRFSGRQFSNSRSEMNVSTLELGDSALYLCASSSGLAGGPQETQYFGPGTRLLVL.

The chain employs TRBV6-1 and TRBJ1-2, with 9 bases aligning to TRBD1. Unmatched junction bases numbered 7, after V lost 8 bases and J lost 6 bases. CDR3 size: 13 residues. Germline-derived CDR1 and CDR2 are MNHNS and SASEGT. Here the CDR3 reads CASLAGQGDGYTF. CDR3 bases: TGTGCCAGCTTAGCGGGACAGGGCGATGGCTACACCTTC.

This clone was recorded a few times. This chain connects TRBV25-1 to TRBJ2-5; 11 nucleotides agree with TRBD2. CDR1 and CDR2 from the germline V gene are MGHDK and SYGVNS. Germline trimming cut 4 bases from V and 5 bases from J; bases unmatched to any gene: 6. This CDR3 comprises 15 residues. Written as DNA, the CDR3 is TGTGCCAGCAGTGCCACCGGGACTAGCGGTGAGACCCAGTACTTC. It translates to CASSATGTSGETQYF.

The chain combines TRBV5-1 with TRBJ2-7; TRBD2 aligns across 9 bases. The CDR3 runs to 16 residues. Germline-derived CDR1 and CDR2 are SGHRS and YFSETQ. The V and J ends lost 4 bases and 2 bases, in that order; junction bases with no gene match: 10. The CDR3 DNA reads as TGCGCCAGCAGCCGTTCTTCTGCGGGGGGGACCTACGAGCAGTACTTC. Its translation is CASSRSSAGGTYEQYF.

The chain uses TRBV7-3 and TRBJ2-3; TRBD2 matches at 12 bases. V shed 5 bases and J 6 bases; nucleotides not matched to a gene: 9. The CDR3 contains 16 residues. Germline CDR1 reads SGHTA; CDR2 reads FQGTGA. DNA for the CDR3: TGTGCCAGCAGCCACGGGACTAGCGGGCCGGGGGATACGCAGTATTTT. It codes for CASSHGTSGPGDTQYF.

The genes are TRBV25-1 and TRBJ2-2; TRBD2 aligns across 10 bases. The CDR3 sequence is 13 residues long. Trimming removed 8 bases from V and 5 bases from J; junction bases left unmatched: 2. CDR1 is MGHDK and CDR2 is SYGVNS in the germline V gene. CDR3 DNA sequence: TGTGCCAGCCGGACTAGCGGAACCGGGGAGCTGTTTTTT. Encoded protein: CASRTSGTGELFF.

The chain employs TRBV5-4 and TRBJ1-3, with D hard to call. Germline V gives CDR1 SGHNT, CDR2 YYREEE (reference sequence). The CDR3 consists of 14 residues. Between the trimmed V and J ends, which lost 2 bases and 3 bases, there was a span of 9 bases. CDR3 bases: TGTGCCAGCAGCTTTGAGGGTGGTGGAAACACCATATATTTT. Encoded protein: CASSFEGGGNTIYF.

The J gene is TRBJ2-5, the V gene TRBV15, with 10 nucleotides matching TRBD1. Germline V CDR1 and CDR2: LNHNV, YYDKDF (reference sequence). The CDR3 contains 15 residues. The V gene end was trimmed by 0 bases and the J gene end by 5 bases; junction bases not matched to a gene: 3. CDR3: CATSRERGQGETQYF. The CDR3 bases are TGTGCCACCAGCAGAGAGAGGGGACAGGGGGAGACCCAGTACTTC.

Note on this clone: The identical CDR3 is also encoded by other nucleotide sequences in the sample. The V call is TRBV5-1, the J call TRBJ2-2; 11 positions match TRBD1. This CDR3 comprises 15 residues. Germline loops: CDR1 SGHRS, CDR2 YFSETQ. Trimming cost V 0 bases and J 7 bases; bases outside gene matches: 2. The CDR3 here is CASSLGTGGSGELFF. CDR3 nucleotide sequence: TGCGCCAGCAGCTTGGGGACAGGGGGCAGCGGGGAGCTGTTTTTT.